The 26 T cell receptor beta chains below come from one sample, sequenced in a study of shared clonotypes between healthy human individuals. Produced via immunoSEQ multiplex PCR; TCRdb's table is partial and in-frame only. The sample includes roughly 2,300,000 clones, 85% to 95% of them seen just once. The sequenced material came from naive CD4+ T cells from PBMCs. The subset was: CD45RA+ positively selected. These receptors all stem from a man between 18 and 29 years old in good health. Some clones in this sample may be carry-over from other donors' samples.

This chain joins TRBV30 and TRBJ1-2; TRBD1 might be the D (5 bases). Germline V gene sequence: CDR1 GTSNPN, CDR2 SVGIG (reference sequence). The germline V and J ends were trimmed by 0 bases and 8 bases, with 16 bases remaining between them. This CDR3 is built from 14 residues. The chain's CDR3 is CAWSVFRQGHGYTF. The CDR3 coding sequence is TGTGCCTGGAGTGTTTTTCGTCAGGGTCACGGCTACACCTTC.

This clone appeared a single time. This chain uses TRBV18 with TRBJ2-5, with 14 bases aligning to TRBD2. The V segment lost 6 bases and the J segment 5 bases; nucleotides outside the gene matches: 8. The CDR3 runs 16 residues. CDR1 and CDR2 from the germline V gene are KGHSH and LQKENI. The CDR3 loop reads CASSPGLAGVPETQYF. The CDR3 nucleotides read TGTGCCAGCTCCCCGGGACTAGCGGGAGTTCCGGAGACCCAGTACTTC.

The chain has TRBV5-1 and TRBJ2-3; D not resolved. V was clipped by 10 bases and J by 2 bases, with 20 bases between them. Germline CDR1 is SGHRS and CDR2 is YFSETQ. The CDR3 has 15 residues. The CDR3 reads CASTVQPNPTDTQYF. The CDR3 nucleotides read TGCGCCTCCACAGTACAGCCAAATCCCACAGATACGCAGTATTTT.

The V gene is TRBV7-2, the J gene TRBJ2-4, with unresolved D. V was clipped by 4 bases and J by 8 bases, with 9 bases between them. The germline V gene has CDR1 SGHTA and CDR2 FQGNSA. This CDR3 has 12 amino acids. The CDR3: CASSSDIYIQYF. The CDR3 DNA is TGTGCCAGCAGCTCCGACATCTACATTCAGTACTTC.

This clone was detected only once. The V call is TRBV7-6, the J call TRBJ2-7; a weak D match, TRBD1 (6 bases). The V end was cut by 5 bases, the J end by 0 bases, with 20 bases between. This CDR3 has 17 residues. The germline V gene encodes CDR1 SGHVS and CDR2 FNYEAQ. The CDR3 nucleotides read TGTGCCAGCAGCCCGAACCGGAGACAGGTCCCCTCCTACGAGCAGTACTTC. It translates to CASSPNRRQVPSYEQYF.

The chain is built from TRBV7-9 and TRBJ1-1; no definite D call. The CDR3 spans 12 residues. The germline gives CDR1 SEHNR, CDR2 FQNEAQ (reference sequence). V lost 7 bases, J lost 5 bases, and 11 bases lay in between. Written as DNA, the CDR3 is TGTGCCAGCACCTCCGGGAGGACTGAAGCTTTCTTT. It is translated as CASTSGRTEAFF.

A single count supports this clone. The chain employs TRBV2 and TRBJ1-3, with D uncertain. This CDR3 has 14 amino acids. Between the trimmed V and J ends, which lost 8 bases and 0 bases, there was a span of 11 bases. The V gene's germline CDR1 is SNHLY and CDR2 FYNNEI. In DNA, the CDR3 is TGTGCCAGCCGCGGAGGCAACTCTGGAAACACCATATATTTT. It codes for CASRGGNSGNTIYF. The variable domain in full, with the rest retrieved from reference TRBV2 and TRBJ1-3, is EPEVTQTPSHQVTQMGQEVILRCVPISNHLYFYWYRQILGQKVEFLVSFYNNEISEKSEIFDDQFSVERPDGSNFTLKIRSTKLEDSAMYFCASRGGNSGNTIYFGEGSWLTVV.

As DNA, the CDR3 is TGCGCCAGCAGCCAAGCGCCCCCGGAGACCCAGTACTTC. Residues: CASSQAPPETQYF. The chain couples TRBV4-1 to TRBJ2-5; no clear D. Trimming shortened V by 1 base and J by 5 bases, and 8 bases separated the two germline ends. This CDR3 comprises 13 residues. Germline V gives CDR1 MGHRA, CDR2 YSYEKL.

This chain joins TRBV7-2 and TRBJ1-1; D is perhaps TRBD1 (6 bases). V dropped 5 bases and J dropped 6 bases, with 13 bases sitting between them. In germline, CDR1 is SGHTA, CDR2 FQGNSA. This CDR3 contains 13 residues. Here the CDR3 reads CASSPRRGAEAFF. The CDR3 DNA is TGTGCCAGCAGCCCCCGTAGGGGGGCTGAAGCTTTCTTT.

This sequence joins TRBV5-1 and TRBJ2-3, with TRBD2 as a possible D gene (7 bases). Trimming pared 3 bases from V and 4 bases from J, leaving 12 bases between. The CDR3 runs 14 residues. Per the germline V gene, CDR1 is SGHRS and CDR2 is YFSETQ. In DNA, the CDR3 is TGCGCCAGCAGCTACGGGGGGCAGTCAGATACGCAGTATTTT. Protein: CASSYGGQSDTQYF.

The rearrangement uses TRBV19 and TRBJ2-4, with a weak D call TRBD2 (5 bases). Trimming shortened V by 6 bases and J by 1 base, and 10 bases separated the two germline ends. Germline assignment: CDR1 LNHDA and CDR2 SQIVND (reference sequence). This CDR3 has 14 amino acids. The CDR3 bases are TGTGCCAGTAGCCACACGGGGGCCAAAAACATTCAGTACTTC. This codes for CASSHTGAKNIQYF.

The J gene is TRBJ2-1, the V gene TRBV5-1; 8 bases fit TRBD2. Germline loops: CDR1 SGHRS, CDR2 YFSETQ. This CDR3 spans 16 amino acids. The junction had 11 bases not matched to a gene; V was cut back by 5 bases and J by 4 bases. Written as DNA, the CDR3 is TGCGCCAGCAGGTCCTACCAACTAGCGGTATACAATGAGCAGTTCTTC. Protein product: CASRSYQLAVYNEQFF.

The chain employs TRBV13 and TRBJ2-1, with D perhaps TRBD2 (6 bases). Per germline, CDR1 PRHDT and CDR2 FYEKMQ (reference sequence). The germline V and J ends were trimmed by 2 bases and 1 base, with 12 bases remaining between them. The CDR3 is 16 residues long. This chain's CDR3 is CASSLRAGRSYNEQFF. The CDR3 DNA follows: TGTGCCAGCAGCTTAAGAGCGGGCCGTTCCTACAATGAGCAGTTCTTC.

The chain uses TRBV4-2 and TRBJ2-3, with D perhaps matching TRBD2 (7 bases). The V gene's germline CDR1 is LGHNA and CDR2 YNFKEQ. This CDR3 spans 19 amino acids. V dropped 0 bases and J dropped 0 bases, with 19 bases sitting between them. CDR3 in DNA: TGTGCCAGCAGCCAAGATGCCTGGGGGGGCCAACTTAGCACAGATACGCAGTATTTT. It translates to CASSQDAWGGQLSTDTQYF.

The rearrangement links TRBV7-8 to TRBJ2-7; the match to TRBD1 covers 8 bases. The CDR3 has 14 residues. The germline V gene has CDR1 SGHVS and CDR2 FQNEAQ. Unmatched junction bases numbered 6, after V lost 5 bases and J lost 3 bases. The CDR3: CASSPRQGNYEQYF. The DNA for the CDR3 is TGTGCCAGCAGCCCCAGACAGGGGAACTACGAGCAGTACTTC.

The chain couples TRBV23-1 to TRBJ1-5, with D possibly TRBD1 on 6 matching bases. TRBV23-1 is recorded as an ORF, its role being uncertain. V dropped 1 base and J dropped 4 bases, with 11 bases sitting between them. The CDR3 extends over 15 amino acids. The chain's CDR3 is CASSQWSGTNQPQHF. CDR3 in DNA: TGCGCCAGCAGTCAATGGTCGGGGACAAATCAGCCCCAGCATTTT.

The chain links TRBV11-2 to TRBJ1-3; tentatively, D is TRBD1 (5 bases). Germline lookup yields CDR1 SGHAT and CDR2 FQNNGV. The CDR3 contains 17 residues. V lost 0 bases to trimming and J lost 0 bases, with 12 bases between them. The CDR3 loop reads CASSLDRWGSSGNTIYF. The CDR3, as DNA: TGTGCCAGCAGCTTAGATCGCTGGGGGAGCTCTGGAAACACCATATATTTT.

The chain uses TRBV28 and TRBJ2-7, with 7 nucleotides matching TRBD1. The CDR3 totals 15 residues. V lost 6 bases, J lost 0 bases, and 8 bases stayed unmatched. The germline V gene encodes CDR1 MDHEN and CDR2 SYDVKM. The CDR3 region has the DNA TGTGCCAGCAGCCTACAGGGGACCCTCTCCTACGAGCAGTACTTC. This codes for CASSLQGTLSYEQYF.

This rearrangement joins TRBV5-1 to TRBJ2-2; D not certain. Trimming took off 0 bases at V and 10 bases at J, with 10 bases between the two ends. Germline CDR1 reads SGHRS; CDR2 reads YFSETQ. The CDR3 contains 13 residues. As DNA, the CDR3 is TGCGCCAGCAGCTTGGGGCCGGAAGAGGAGCTGTTTTTT. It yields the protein CASSLGPEEELFF.

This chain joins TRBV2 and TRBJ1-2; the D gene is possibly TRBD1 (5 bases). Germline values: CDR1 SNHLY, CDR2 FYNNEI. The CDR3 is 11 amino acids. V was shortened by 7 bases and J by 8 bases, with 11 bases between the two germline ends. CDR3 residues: CASIPRAGYTF. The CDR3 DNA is TGTGCCAGCATTCCCAGGGCAGGCTACACCTTC.

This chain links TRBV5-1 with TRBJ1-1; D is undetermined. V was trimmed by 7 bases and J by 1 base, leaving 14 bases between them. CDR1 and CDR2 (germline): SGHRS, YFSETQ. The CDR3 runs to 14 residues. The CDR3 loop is CASAKLAENTEAFF. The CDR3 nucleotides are TGCGCCAGCGCGAAGTTGGCAGAGAACACTGAAGCTTTCTTT. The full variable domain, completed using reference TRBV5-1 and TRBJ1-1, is KAGVTQTPRYLIKTRGQQVTLSCSPISGHRSVSWYQQTPGQGLQFLFEYFSETQRNKGNFPGRFSGRQFSNSRSEMNVSTLELGDSALYLCASAKLAENTEAFFGQGTRLTVV.

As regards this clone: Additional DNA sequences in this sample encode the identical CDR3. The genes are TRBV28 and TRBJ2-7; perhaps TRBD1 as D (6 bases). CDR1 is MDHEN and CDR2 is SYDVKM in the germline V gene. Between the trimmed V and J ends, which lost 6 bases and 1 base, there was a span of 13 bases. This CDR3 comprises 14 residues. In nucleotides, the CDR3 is TGTGCCAGCAGCCTAGGTCAGGGGTCCTACGAGCAGTACTTC. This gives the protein CASSLGQGSYEQYF.

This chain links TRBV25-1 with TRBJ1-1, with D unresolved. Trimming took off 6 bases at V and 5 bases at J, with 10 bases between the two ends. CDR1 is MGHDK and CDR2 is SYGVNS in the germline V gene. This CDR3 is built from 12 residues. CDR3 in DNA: TGTGCCAGCAGCCCCCTGGGGACTGAAGCTTTCTTT. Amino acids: CASSPLGTEAFF.

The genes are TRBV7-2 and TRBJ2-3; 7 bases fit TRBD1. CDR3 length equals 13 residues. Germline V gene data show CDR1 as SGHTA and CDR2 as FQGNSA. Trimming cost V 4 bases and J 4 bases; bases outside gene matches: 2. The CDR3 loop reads CASSSDRADTQYF. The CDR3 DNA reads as TGTGCCAGCAGCTCAGACAGGGCAGATACGCAGTATTTT.

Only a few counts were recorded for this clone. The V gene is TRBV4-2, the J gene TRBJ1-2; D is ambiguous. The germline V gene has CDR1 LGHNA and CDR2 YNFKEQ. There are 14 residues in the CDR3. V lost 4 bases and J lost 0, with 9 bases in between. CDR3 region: CASSPGGANYGYTF. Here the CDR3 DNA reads TGTGCCAGCAGCCCCGGCGGGGCTAACTATGGCTACACCTTC.

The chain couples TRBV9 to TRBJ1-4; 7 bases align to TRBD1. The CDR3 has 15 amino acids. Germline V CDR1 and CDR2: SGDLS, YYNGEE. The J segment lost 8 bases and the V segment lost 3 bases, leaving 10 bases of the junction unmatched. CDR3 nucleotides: TGTGCCAGCAGCGCTGGGACAGCGTCTGCGGAAAAACTGTTTTTT. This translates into CASSAGTASAEKLFF.